These T cell receptor beta chains were read from a single sample in a study of OX40 agonist ivuxolimab in advanced cancers. Libraries were prepared by immunoSEQ multiplex PCR; TCRdb keeps only in-frame clonotypes and omits some of them. This table has more than 100,000 clones, around 95% appearing once. This specimen was CD4+ or CD8+ T cells sorted from blood, taken in a trial of the OX40 agonist ivuxolimab. Source of these receptors: an adult with an advanced solid tumor such as melanoma, head and neck, liver or kidney cancer. The CDR3 runs from the conserved cysteine through the conserved F or W. A D gene is named only where the DNA matches it firmly. Size is stated for part of the rows, as once, few or many counts, or as a class when the clone is expanded.

D	V	J	size	CDR3	DNA
-	TRBV6-5	TRBJ2-7	-	CASEATGSEQYF	TGTGCCAGTGAAGCGACGGGCTCCGAGCAGTACTTC
TRBD2	TRBV27	TRBJ2-5	-	CASSLSPAGGPQGQETQYF	TGTGCCAGCAGTTTATCCCCAGCGGGAGGCCCACAGGGCCAAGAGACCCAGTACTTC
TRBD1	TRBV5-8	TRBJ1-2	-	CASSLGRGRGGYGYTF	TGTGCCAGCAGCTTGGGCAGGGGGCGGGGAGGCTATGGCTACACCTTC
TRBD2	TRBV19	TRBJ2-3	-	CASSPSRGGTDTQYF	TGTGCCAGTAGTCCATCGCGGGGGGGCACAGATACGCAGTATTTT
-	TRBV7-9	TRBJ1-2	-	CASSLQQSYGYTF	TGTGCCAGCAGCTTACAACAGAGCTATGGCTACACCTTC
TRBD2	TRBV5-6	TRBJ2-1	few	CASSLSLSGGPEGNEQFF	TGTGCCAGCAGCTTATCCTTAAGCGGGGGGCCCGAGGGAAATGAGCAGTTCTTC
TRBD2	TRBV29-1	TRBJ2-1	-	CSVDYGGSYNEQFF	TGCAGCGTTGACTACGGGGGGTCTTACAATGAGCAGTTCTTC
TRBD2	TRBV6-1	TRBJ2-3	-	CASSLAGGTTDTQYF	TGTGCCAGCTCGCTAGCGGGGGGTACTACAGATACGCAGTATTTT
TRBD1	TRBV2	TRBJ2-2	-	CASSGTGEGELFF	TGTGCCAGCAGTGGGACAGGGGAGGGGGAGCTGTTTTTT
TRBD2	TRBV28	TRBJ2-1	-	CASSEASGPSYNEQFF	TGTGCCAGCAGTGAGGCTAGCGGTCCTTCCTACAATGAGCAGTTCTTC
-	TRBV6-6	TRBJ2-2	-	CASSTRTRLTGELFF	TGTGCCAGCAGCACCCGGACCCGGTTGACCGGGGAGCTGTTTTTT
TRBD1	TRBV30	TRBJ1-1	-	CAWSAGTESSEAFF	TGTGCCTGGAGTGCCGGGACAGAGTCCTCAGAAGCTTTCTTT
-	TRBV5-4	TRBJ1-1	once	CASSLERLNTEAFF	TGTGCCAGCAGCTTAGAGCGGCTGAACACTGAAGCTTTCTTT
-	TRBV9	TRBJ1-2	-	CASSVASRDYGYTF	TGTGCCAGCAGCGTAGCATCCCGGGACTATGGCTACACCTTC
TRBD2	TRBV7-6	TRBJ2-2	-	CASSLPGLAGDTGELFF	TGTGCCAGCAGCTTACCCGGACTAGCGGGAGATACCGGGGAGCTGTTTTTT
TRBD1	TRBV6-1	TRBJ2-3	-	CASRLGQGRDTQYF	TGTGCCAGCAGGCTGGGACAGGGAAGGGATACGCAGTATTTT
TRBD1	TRBV6-5	TRBJ1-2	-	CASSRVQGSHGYTF	TGTGCCAGCAGTCGGGTACAGGGGTCCCATGGCTACACCTTC